These 27 T cell receptor beta chains originate from one sample sequenced in a study of blood T cell repertoires in COVID-19. Profiling relied on immunoSEQ multiplex PCR, and the TCRdb table lists in-frame clones only, not all of them. The sample includes approximately 230,000 clones, about four fifths seen only once; the top ten take 8.9%. Sequencing used peripheral blood. Source of these receptors: a man of 80 years or more with acute or convalescent COVID-19.

This chain connects TRBV2 to TRBJ2-7, with TRBD2 identical over 13 bases. The trim removed 8 bases at V and 3 bases at J, leaving 13 bases unmatched. The CDR3 has 17 amino acids. Germline V gene lookup returns CDR1 SNHLY and CDR2 FYNNEI. CDR3 sequence reads: CASGGDWTSGGFYEQYF. CDR3 sequence (DNA): TGTGCCAGCGGGGGAGACTGGACTAGCGGGGGCTTCTACGAGCAGTACTTC.

V and J are TRBV29-1 and TRBJ2-3; tentative D call: TRBD2 (7 bases). V lost 5 bases to trimming and J lost 0 bases, with 15 bases between them. Germline-derived CDR1 and CDR2 are SQVTM and ANQGSEA. CDR3 length: 15 residues. The CDR3 DNA reads as TGCAGCGTTTCCGAGGGGGGGACTAGCACAGATACGCAGTATTTT. Translation gives CSVSEGGTSTDTQYF.

The CDR3 loop is CATSDPSRSDTQYF. The CDR3 nucleotides are TGTGCCACCAGTGATCCCTCTCGGTCAGATACGCAGTATTTT. The J gene is TRBJ2-3, the V gene TRBV24-1; D is unclear. The CDR3 spans 14 residues. Germline V gene sequence: CDR1 KGHDR, CDR2 SFDVKD. V was pared by 3 bases and J by 4 bases, with 10 bases between.

This clone occurred once. V is TRBV6-5 and J is TRBJ1-1; the D is unclear. With 6 bases removed from V and 3 bases from J, the gap between germline ends came to 11 bases. This CDR3 region has 13 residues. Per germline, CDR1 MNHEY and CDR2 SVGAGI. The CDR3 DNA reads as TGTGCCAGCAGGAACCTTGCGGACACTGAAGCTTTCTTT. Translating it yields CASRNLADTEAFF.

This sequence joins TRBV6-1 and TRBJ1-5, with a possible D match to TRBD1 (5 bases). The CDR3 has 16 residues. Germline V gene sequence: CDR1 MNHNS, CDR2 SASEGT. V lost 4 bases and J 0 bases, leaving 13 bases between the germline ends. The CDR3 reads CASSGGKDSSNQPQHF. The CDR3 DNA reads as TGTGCCAGCAGTGGGGGCAAAGACAGTAGCAATCAGCCCCAGCATTTT.

V and J are TRBV27 and TRBJ1-5; 7 bases map to TRBD1. The CDR3 runs to 15 residues. CDR1 is MNHEY and CDR2 is SMNVEV in the germline V gene (reference sequence). Germline trimming cut 7 bases from V and 9 bases from J; bases unmatched to any gene: 15. Here the CDR3 DNA reads TGTGCCAGCAAATCCGGGACAGCGACTATGGGGCCCCAGCATTTT. It codes for CASKSGTATMGPQHF.

This rearrangement joins TRBV19 to TRBJ2-2, with D possibly matching TRBD1 (6 bases). Trimming shortened V by 3 bases and J by 3 bases, and 11 bases separated the two germline ends. The germline V gene has CDR1 LNHDA and CDR2 SQIVND (reference sequence). The CDR3 is made up of 15 amino acids. In DNA, the CDR3 is TGTGCCAGTAGTATCCTTCGGACAGACACCGGGGAGCTGTTTTTT. As protein: CASSILRTDTGELFF.

The chain recombines TRBV4-2 with TRBJ2-7; 7 nucleotides line up with TRBD2. This CDR3 is 14 amino acids long. Germline CDR1 is LGHNA and CDR2 is YNFKEQ. J lost 4 bases, V lost 4 bases, and 7 bases had no gene match. CDR3 amino acids: CASSRFGTNYEQYF. The CDR3 DNA is TGTGCCAGCAGCCGATTCGGGACTAATTACGAGCAGTACTTC.

V and J are TRBV27 and TRBJ2-2; 8 bases are a match to TRBD1. Germline loops: CDR1 MNHEY, CDR2 SMNVEV (reference sequence). The CDR3 loop spans 16 amino acids. V lost 3 bases and J lost 4; bases outside the gene matches: 7. In nucleotides, the CDR3 is TGTGCCAGCAGTTTCTCCCGGACAGGGATCACCGGGGAGCTGTTTTTT. It translates to CASSFSRTGITGELFF.

The genes are TRBV12-3 or TRBV12-4 and TRBJ2-2; unclear D gene. This CDR3 contains 13 residues. Trimming pared 1 base from V and 4 bases from J, leaving 4 bases between. CDR3 protein: CASSLGATGELFF. CDR3 sequence (DNA): TGTGCCAGCAGTTTAGGGGCCACCGGGGAGCTGTTTTTT.

CDR3: CASSTDREGNEKLFF. CDR3 coding DNA: TGTGCCAGCAGCACGGACAGGGAGGGTAATGAAAAACTGTTTTTT. The chain joins TRBV5-5 to TRBJ1-4, with 8 bases lining up with TRBD1. The CDR3 sequence is 15 residues long. Per the germline V gene, CDR1 is SGHKS and CDR2 is YYEKEE (reference sequence). V gave up 4 bases and J gave up 4 bases; unmatched junction bases: 6.

CDR3 nucleotide sequence: TGTGCCAGCAGTTTAGGTACAGGGGGCGGAAAGACCCAGTACTTC. Translating it yields CASSLGTGGGKTQYF. The chain combines TRBV27 with TRBJ2-5; 9 positions match TRBD1. The V segment lost 2 bases and the J segment 6 bases; nucleotides outside the gene matches: 7. Germline CDR1 is MNHEY and CDR2 is SMNVEV (reference sequence). The CDR3 is made up of 15 amino acids.

The chain recombines TRBV12-3 or TRBV12-4 with TRBJ2-3; D is possibly TRBD2 (6 bases). V was cut by 6 bases and J by 5 bases, with 9 bases left in between. This CDR3 is built from 12 residues. CDR3 coding DNA: TGTGCCAGCAGAGCCGGGGGAGATACGCAGTATTTT. It codes for CASRAGGDTQYF.

J is TRBJ2-7 and V is TRBV12-3 or TRBV12-4, with 7 bases fitting TRBD2. The junction had 7 bases not matched to a gene; V was cut back by 6 bases and J by 5 bases. There are 13 residues in the CDR3. In DNA, the CDR3 is TGTGCCAGCAGAACCGAAGGACTAGACGAGCAGTACTTC. It yields the protein CASRTEGLDEQYF.

This chain links TRBV18 with TRBJ2-7; unclear D gene. There are 14 residues in the CDR3. Germline V gives CDR1 KGHSH, CDR2 LQKENI. V dropped 3 bases and J dropped 4 bases, with 13 bases sitting between them. The chain's CDR3 is CASSPRQASYEQYF. DNA of the CDR3: TGTGCCAGCTCACCCCGCCAGGCCTCGTACGAGCAGTACTTC.

The chain joins TRBV20-1 to TRBJ1-5, with 8 bases lining up with TRBD1. The CDR3 is made up of 17 amino acids. Germline values: CDR1 DFQATT, CDR2 SNEGSKA (reference sequence). After removal of 3 bases from V and 2 bases from J, the junction contained 12 bases not matched to a gene. The CDR3 sequence is CSASRGSQGVGNQPQHF. The CDR3 DNA is TGCAGTGCTAGTAGAGGGTCACAGGGGGTCGGCAATCAGCCCCAGCATTTT.

The V call is TRBV5-1, the J call TRBJ2-3; the match to TRBD2 covers 7 bases. Germline CDR1 and CDR2: SGHRS and YFSETQ. The CDR3 length is 16 residues. V shed 0 bases, J shed 1 base, and the junction held 5 bases outside the gene matches. Written as DNA, the CDR3 is TGCGCCAGCAGCTTGGTTAGCGGGCCCCGCACAGATACGCAGTATTTT. Its translation: CASSLVSGPRTDTQYF. Supplemented by reference TRBV5-1 and TRBJ2-3, the full variable domain reads KAGVTQTPRYLIKTRGQQVTLSCSPISGHRSVSWYQQTPGQGLQFLFEYFSETQRNKGNFPGRFSGRQFSNSRSEMNVSTLELGDSALYLCASSLVSGPRTDTQYFGPGTRLTVL.

The V and J genes are TRBV24-1 and TRBJ2-7; 9 nucleotides agree with TRBD1. CDR3 size: 16 residues. In germline, CDR1 is KGHDR, CDR2 SFDVKD. Trimming cost V 2 bases and J 4 bases; bases outside gene matches: 8. DNA for the CDR3: TGTGCCACCAGTGATTCGGGGGACAGGGTGGGGTACGAGCAGTACTTC. Translating it yields CATSDSGDRVGYEQYF.

The chain joins TRBV12-2 to TRBJ2-5; no check of the table's D call, TRBD1, against the DNA was made. TRBV12-2 corresponds to a pseudogene. The length of the CDR3 is 13 residues. The CDR3 bases are TGTGCAAGTCGCTTGACAGGGAGGGAGACCCAGTACTTC. This sequence encodes CASRLTGRETQYF.

This sequence joins TRBV11-1 and TRBJ2-1, with D unresolved. V lost 3 bases, J lost 9 bases, and 6 bases lay in between. The CDR3 runs 11 residues. The germline gives CDR1 SGHAT, CDR2 FQDESV (reference sequence). This chain's CDR3 is CASSFAGEQFF. The CDR3 DNA sequence: TGTGCCAGCAGCTTTGCAGGTGAGCAGTTCTTC. Full variable domain (remainder filled in from reference TRBV11-1 and TRBJ2-1): EAEVAQSPRYKITEKSQAVAFWCDPISGHATLYWYRQILGQGPELLVQFQDESVVDDSQLPKDRFSAERLKGVDSTLKIQPAELGDSAMYLCASSFAGEQFFGPGTRLTVL.

This chain joins TRBV19 and TRBJ2-7, with 11 bases lining up with TRBD2. The V gene end was trimmed by 5 bases and the J gene end by 4 bases; junction bases not matched to a gene: 13. Germline CDR1 and CDR2: LNHDA and SQIVND (reference sequence). There are 17 residues in the CDR3. CDR3 bases: TGTGCCAGTAGTTCCAACTATTTAGGGACTAGCGGTTACGAGCAGTACTTC. Encoded protein: CASSSNYLGTSGYEQYF.

J is TRBJ1-2 and V is TRBV6-5, with TRBD1 matching over 8 bases. V lost 6 bases and J lost 4; bases outside the gene matches: 10. Looked up from germline, CDR1 is MNHEY and CDR2 is SVGAGI. This CDR3 region has 15 residues. This CDR3 reads CASRGTGGRGYGYTF. CDR3 nucleotides: TGTGCCAGCAGGGGTACAGGGGGAAGAGGCTATGGCTACACCTTC.

This CDR3 is CATSQGAKNIQYF. The CDR3 bases are TGTGCCACCTCACAGGGAGCCAAAAACATTCAGTACTTC. The chain employs TRBV19 and TRBJ2-4, with D perhaps matching TRBD1 (6 bases). The V end lost 10 bases, the J end lost 0 bases, and 10 bases lay between the germline ends. The germline V gene has CDR1 LNHDA and CDR2 SQIVND (reference sequence). This CDR3 has 13 amino acids.

The chain employs TRBV5-1 and TRBJ2-3, with D perhaps TRBD2 (6 bases). The CDR3 loop spans 16 amino acids. Trimming took off 0 bases at V and 2 bases at J, with 13 bases between the two ends. Germline V gene data show CDR1 as SGHRS and CDR2 as YFSETQ. The CDR3 sequence: CASSLAVGLFTDTQYF. CDR3 DNA sequence: TGCGCCAGCAGCTTGGCGGTGGGACTTTTCACAGATACGCAGTATTTT.

CDR3 region: CASSLGGLAGRGGNEQFF. Written as DNA, the CDR3 is TGTGCCAGCAGCCTAGGGGGACTAGCGGGAAGGGGTGGAAATGAGCAGTTCTTC. The V call is TRBV11-3, the J call TRBJ2-1; 13 bases fit TRBD2. CDR3 length: 18 amino acids. V shed 5 bases and J 7 bases; nucleotides not matched to a gene: 14. Per germline, CDR1 SGHNT and CDR2 YENEEA.

The chain joins TRBV19 to TRBJ2-1; TRBD2 matches at 11 bases. Germline trimming cut 4 bases from V and 0 bases from J; bases unmatched to any gene: 11. Germline CDR1 reads LNHDA; CDR2 reads SQIVND (reference sequence). This CDR3 region has 19 residues. CDR3 in amino acids: CASSTPSTSGSYSYNEQFF. CDR3 DNA: TGTGCCAGTAGTACCCCGTCCACTAGCGGGAGTTACTCCTACAATGAGCAGTTCTTC. Based on the CDR3 plus reference TRBV19 and TRBJ2-1, the full variable domain is DGGITQSPKYLFRKEGQNVTLSCEQNLNHDAMYWYRQDPGQGLRLIYYSQIVNDFQKGDIAEGYSVSREKKESFPLTVTSAQKNPTAFYLCASSTPSTSGSYSYNEQFFGPGTRLTVL.

This clone was observed a single time. The chain links TRBV6-2 or TRBV6-3 to TRBJ1-1; 8 nucleotides agree with TRBD1. V lost 4 bases, J lost 2 bases, and 6 bases stayed unmatched. The germline V gene encodes CDR1 MNHEY and CDR2 SVGEGT. This CDR3 comprises 15 residues. In nucleotides, the CDR3 is TGTGCCAGCAGTTCCCACAGGGGGATAAACACTGAAGCTTTCTTT. Amino acid sequence: CASSSHRGINTEAFF.